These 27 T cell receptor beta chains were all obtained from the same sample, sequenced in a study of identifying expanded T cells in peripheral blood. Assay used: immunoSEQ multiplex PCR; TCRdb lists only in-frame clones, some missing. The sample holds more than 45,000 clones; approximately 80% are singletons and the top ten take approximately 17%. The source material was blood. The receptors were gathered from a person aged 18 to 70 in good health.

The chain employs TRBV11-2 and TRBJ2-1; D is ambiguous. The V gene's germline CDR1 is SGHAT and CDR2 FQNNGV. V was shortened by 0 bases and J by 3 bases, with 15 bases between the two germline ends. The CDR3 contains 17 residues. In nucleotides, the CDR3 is TGTGCCAGCAGCTTAGATCAGTACCAGCAGATCTACAATGAGCAGTTCTTC. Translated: CASSLDQYQQIYNEQFF.

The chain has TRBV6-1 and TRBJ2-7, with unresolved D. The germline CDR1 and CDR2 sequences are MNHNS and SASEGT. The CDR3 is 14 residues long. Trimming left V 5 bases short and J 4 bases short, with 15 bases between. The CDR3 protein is CASSSSPVRYEQYV. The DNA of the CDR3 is TGTGCCAGCAGTTCAAGCCCAGTCCGATACGAGCAGTACGTC.

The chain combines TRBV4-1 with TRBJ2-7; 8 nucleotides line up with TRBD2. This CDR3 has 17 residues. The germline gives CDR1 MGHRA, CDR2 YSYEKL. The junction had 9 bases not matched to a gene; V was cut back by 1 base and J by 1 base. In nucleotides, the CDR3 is TGCGCCAGCAGCCAAGGCATAAGCGGGGGCCAGTCCTACGAGCAGTACGTC. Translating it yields CASSQGISGGQSYEQYV.

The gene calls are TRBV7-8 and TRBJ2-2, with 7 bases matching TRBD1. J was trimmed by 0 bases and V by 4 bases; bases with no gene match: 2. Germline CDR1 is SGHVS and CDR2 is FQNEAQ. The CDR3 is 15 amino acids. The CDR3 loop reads CASSSGTANTGELFF. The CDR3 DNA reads TGTGCCAGCAGCTCCGGGACAGCGAACACCGGGGAGCTGTTTTTT.

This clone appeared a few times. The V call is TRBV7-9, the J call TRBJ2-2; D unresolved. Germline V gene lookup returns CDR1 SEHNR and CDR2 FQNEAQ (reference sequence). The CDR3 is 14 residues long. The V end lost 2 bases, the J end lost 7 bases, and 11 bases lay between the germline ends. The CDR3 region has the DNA TGTGCCAGCAGCTTAAACCCTGTTAACGGGGAGCTGTTTTTT. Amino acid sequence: CASSLNPVNGELFF.

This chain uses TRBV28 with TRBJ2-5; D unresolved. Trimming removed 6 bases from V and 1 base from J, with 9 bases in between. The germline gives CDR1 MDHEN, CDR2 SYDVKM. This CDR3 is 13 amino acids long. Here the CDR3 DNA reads TGTGCCAGCAGCCCGCTGGGCCAAGAGACCCAGTACTTC. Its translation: CASSPLGQETQYF.

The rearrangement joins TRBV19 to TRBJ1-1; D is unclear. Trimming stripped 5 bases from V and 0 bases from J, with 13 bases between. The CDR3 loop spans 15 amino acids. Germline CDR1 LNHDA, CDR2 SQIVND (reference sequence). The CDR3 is CASSGPGNMNTEAFF. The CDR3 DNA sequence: TGTGCCAGTAGTGGCCCGGGTAACATGAACACTGAAGCTTTCTTT.

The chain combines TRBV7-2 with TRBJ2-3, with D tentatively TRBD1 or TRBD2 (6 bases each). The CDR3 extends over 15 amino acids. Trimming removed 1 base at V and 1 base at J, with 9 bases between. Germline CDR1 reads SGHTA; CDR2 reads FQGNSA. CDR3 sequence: CASSLGGAGTDTQYF. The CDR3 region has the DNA TGTGCCAGCAGCTTAGGGGGGGCCGGCACAGATACGCAGTATTTT.

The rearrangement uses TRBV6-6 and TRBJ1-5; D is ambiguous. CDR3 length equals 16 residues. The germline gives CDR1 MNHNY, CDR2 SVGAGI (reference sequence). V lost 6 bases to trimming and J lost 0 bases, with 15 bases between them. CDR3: CASRTLPGNSNQPQHF. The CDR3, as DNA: TGTGCCAGCAGAACCCTACCGGGGAATAGCAATCAGCCCCAGCATTTT.

The CDR3 bases are TGTGCCAGCAGTGCAGGGGTCCACGAGCAGTACTTC. Its translation is CASSAGVHEQYF. The chain combines TRBV6-1 with TRBJ2-7; possibly TRBD1 for D (6 bases). The CDR3 length is 12 residues. Germline V gene lookup returns CDR1 MNHNS and CDR2 SASEGT. The germline V and J ends were trimmed by 4 bases and 5 bases, with 9 bases remaining between them.

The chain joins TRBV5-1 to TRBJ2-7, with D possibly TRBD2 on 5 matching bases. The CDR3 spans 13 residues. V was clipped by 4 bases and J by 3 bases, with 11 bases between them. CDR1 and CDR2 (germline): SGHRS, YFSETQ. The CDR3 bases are TGCGCCAGCAGCCTAGCCCAGGTCTACGAGCAGTACTTC. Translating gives CASSLAQVYEQYF.

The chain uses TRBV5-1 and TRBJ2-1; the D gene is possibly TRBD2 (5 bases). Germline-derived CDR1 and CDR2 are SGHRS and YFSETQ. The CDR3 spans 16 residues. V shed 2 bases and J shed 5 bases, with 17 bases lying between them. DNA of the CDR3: TGCGCCAGCAGCTTATCCCATTCCGGGATGAACAATGAGCAGTTCTTC. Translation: CASSLSHSGMNNEQFF.

The CDR3 DNA reads as TGTGCCTGGAGTGTTGGGAGGGGGGCCCTTACGCAGTATTTT. It encodes CAWSVGRGALTQYF. The chain uses TRBV30 and TRBJ2-3; weak D call: TRBD2 (7 bases). CDR1 is GTSNPN and CDR2 is SVGIG in the germline V gene (reference sequence). V was clipped by 0 bases and J by 8 bases, with 15 bases between them. CDR3 size: 14 residues.

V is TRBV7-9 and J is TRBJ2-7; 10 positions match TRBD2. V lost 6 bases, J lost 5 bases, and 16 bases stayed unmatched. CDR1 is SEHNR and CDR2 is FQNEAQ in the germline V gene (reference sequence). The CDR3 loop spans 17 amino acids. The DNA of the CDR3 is TGTGCCAGCAGGCCCCAGCTTAAGCTAGCGGGAGAGAACGAGCAGTACTTC. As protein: CASRPQLKLAGENEQYF.

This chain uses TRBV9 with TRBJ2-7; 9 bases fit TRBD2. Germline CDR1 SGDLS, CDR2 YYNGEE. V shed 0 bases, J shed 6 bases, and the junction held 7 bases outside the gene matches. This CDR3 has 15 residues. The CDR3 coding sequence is TGTGCCAGCAGCGTAGAGATAGCGGGAGTATCCGAGCAGTACTTC. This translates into CASSVEIAGVSEQYF.

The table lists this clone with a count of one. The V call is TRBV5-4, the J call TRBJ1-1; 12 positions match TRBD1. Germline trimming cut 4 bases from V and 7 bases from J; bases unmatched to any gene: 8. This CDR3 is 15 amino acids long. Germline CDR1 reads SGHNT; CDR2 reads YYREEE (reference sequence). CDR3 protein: CASSNRGQGAIEAFF. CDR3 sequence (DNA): TGTGCCAGCAGCAACAGGGGACAGGGGGCGATTGAAGCTTTCTTT.

The CDR3, as DNA: TGTGCCAGCAGCTTGGCTTTGAAGCAGTACTTC. Amino acid sequence: CASSLALKQYF. The chain joins TRBV5-8 to TRBJ2-7; no clear D. V gave up 0 bases and J gave up 8 bases, with 6 bases separating them. Germline loops: CDR1 SGHTS, CDR2 YDEGEE. The CDR3 extends over 11 amino acids.

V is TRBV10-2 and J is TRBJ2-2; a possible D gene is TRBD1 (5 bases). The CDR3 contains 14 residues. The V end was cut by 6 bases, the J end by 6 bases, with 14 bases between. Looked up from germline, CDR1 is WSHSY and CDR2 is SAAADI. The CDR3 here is CASSPVMGPGELFF. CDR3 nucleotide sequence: TGCGCCAGCAGCCCGGTAATGGGGCCCGGGGAGCTGTTTTTT.

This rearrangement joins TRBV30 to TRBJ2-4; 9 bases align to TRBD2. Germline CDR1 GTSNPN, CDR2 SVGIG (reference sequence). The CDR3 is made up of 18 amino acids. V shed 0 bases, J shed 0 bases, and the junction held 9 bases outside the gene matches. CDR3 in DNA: TGTGCCTGGAGTGTAGTCCGGATAGCGGGAGAAGCCAAAAACATTCAGTACTTC. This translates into CAWSVVRIAGEAKNIQYF. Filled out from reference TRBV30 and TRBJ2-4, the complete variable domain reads SQTIHQWPATLVQPVGSPLSLECTVEGTSNPNLYWYRQAAGRGLQLLFYSVGIGQISSEVPQNLSASRPQDRQFILSSKKLLLSDSGFYLCAWSVVRIAGEAKNIQYFGAGTRLSVL.

CDR3 nucleotide sequence: TGTGCCTGGAGTAAAGGACAGGGGAATCTTAGGCAGTATTTT. Translation gives CAWSKGQGNLRQYF. The chain uses TRBV30 and TRBJ2-3; 9 bases agree with TRBD1. Per the germline V gene, CDR1 is GTSNPN and CDR2 is SVGIG (reference sequence). V shed 2 bases and J 11 bases; nucleotides not matched to a gene: 11. This CDR3 has 14 amino acids.

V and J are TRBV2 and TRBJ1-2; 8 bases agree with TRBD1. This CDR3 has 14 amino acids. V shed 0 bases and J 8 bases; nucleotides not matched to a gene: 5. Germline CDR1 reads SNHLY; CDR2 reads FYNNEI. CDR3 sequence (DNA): TGTGCCAGCAGTGAAGCGGCAGGGGGCGGGGGCTACACCTTC. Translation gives CASSEAAGGGGYTF.

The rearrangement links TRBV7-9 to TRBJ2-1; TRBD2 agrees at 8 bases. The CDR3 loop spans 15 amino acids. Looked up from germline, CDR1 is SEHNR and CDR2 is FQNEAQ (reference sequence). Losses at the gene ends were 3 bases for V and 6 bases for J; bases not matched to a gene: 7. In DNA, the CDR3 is TGTGCCAGCAGCTTCGCGGCGGGGGGCGGCAATGAGCAGTTCTTC. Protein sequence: CASSFAAGGGNEQFF.

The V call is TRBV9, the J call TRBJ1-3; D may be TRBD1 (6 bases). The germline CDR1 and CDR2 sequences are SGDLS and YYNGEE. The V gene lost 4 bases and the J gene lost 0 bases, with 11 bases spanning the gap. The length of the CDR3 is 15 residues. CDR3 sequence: CASSLEGVSGNTIYF. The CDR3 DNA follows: TGTGCCAGCAGCTTAGAGGGGGTCTCTGGAAACACCATATATTTT.

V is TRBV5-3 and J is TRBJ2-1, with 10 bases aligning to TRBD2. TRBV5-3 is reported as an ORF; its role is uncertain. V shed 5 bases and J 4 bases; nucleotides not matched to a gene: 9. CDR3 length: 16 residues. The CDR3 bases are TGTGCCAGAAGGTCTAGGACTAGCGGAAAATACAATGAGCAGTTCTTC. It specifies CARRSRTSGKYNEQFF.

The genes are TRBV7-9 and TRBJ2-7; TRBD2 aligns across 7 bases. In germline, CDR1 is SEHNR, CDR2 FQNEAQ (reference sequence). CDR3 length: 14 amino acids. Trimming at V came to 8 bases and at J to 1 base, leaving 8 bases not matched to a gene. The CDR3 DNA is TGTGCCAGCGCCCCAATCGGGGGGTCCTACGAGCAGTACTTC. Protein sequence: CASAPIGGSYEQYF.

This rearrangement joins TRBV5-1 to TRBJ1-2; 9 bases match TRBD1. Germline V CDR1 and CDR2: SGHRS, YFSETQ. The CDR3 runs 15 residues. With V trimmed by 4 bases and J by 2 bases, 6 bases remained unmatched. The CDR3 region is CASSTPGQGNYGYTF. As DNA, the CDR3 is TGCGCCAGCAGCACGCCGGGACAGGGAAACTATGGCTACACCTTC. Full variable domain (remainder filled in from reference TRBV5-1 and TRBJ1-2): KAGVTQTPRYLIKTRGQQVTLSCSPISGHRSVSWYQQTPGQGLQFLFEYFSETQRNKGNFPGRFSGRQFSNSRSEMNVSTLELGDSALYLCASSTPGQGNYGYTFGSGTRLTVV.

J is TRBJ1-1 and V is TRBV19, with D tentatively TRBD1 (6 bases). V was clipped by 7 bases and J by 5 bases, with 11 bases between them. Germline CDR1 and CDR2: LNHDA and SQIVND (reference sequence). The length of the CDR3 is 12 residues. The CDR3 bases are TGTGCCAGTAATCAGGGGTGGACTGAAGCTTTCTTT. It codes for CASNQGWTEAFF.